The entry below gives a single T cell receptor (beta chain) sequence along with its context. The data stem from a study of blood T cell repertoires in COVID-19. Across the whole study: Samples of COVID-19 (acute and convalescent) were obtained from the United States, Italy and Spain.

Profiling relied on immunoSEQ multiplex PCR, and the TCRdb table lists in-frame clones only, not all of them. The table shows 490,000 or so clones, with 80% to 90% occurring only once. Germline CDR1 is LNHDA and CDR2 is SQIVND (reference sequence). The V gene end was trimmed by 9 bases and the J gene end by 1 base; junction bases not matched to a gene: 8. CDR3 length equals 14 residues. The sample was PBMCs or T cells enriched from blood (not recorded which). The V gene is TRBV19, the J gene TRBJ1-1; 7 positions agree with TRBD1. This TCR came from an older woman who had recovered from COVID-19. The CDR3 coding sequence is TGTGCCAGGCAGACAGGGCTTAGGAACACTGAAGCTTTCTTT. This gives the protein CARQTGLRNTEAFF. Variable domain in full (rest from reference TRBV19 and TRBJ1-1): DGGITQSPKYLFRKEGQNVTLSCEQNLNHDAMYWYRQDPGQGLRLIYYSQIVNDFQKGDIAEGYSVSREKKESFPLTVTSAQKNPTAFYLCARQTGLRNTEAFFGQGTRLTVV.